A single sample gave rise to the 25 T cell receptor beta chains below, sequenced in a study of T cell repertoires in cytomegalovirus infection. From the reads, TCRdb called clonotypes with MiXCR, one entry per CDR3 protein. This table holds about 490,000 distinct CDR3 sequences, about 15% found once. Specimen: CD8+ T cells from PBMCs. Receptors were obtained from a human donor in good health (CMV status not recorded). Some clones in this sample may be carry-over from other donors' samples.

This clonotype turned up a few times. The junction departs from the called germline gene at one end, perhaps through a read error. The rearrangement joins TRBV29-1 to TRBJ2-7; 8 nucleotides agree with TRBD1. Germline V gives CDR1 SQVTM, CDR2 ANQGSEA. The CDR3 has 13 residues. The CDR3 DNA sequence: TGCAGCGTACGCGGGGACAGGCCCTACGGGCAGTACTTC. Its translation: CSVRGDRPYGQYF.

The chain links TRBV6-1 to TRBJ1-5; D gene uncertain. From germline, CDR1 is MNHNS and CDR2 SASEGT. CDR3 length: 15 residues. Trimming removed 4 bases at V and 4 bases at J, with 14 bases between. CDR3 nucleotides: TGTGCCAGCAGTGGGAACAGAGTAAGGAATCAGCCCCAGCATTTT. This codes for CASSGNRVRNQPQHF.

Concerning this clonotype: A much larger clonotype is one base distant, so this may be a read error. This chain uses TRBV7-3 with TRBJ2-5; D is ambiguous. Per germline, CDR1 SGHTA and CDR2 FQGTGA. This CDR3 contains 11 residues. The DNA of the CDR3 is TGTACCGGCTCCTATCAAGAGACCCAGTACTTC. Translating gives CTGSYQETQYF.

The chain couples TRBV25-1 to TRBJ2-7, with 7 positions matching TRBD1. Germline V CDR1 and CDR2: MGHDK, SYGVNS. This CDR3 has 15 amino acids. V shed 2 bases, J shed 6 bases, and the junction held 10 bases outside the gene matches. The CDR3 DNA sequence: TGTGCCAGCAGTGAAGTGAGAGGGGGCCATGGCGAGCAGTACTTC. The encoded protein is CASSEVRGGHGEQYF.

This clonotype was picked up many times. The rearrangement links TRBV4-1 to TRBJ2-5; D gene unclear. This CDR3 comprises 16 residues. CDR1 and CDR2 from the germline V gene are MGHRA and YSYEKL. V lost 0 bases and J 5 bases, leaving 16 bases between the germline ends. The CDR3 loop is CASSQDDGKGLETQYF. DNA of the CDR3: TGCGCCAGCAGCCAAGATGATGGTAAAGGTTTGGAGACCCAGTACTTC.

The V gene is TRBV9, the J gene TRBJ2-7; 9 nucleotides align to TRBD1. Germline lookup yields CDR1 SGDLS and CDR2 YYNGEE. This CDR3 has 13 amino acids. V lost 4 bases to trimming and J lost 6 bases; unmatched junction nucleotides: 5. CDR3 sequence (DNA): TGTGCCAGCAGCACAGGGGGCTCGCTCGAGCAGTACTTC. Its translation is CASSTGGSLEQYF.

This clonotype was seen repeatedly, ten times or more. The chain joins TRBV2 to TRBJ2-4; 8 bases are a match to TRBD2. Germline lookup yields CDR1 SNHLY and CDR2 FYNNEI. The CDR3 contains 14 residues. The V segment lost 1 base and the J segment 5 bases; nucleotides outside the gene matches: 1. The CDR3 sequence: CASSEGLAQNIQYF. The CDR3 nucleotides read TGTGCCAGCAGTGAAGGACTAGCGCAAAACATTCAGTACTTC.

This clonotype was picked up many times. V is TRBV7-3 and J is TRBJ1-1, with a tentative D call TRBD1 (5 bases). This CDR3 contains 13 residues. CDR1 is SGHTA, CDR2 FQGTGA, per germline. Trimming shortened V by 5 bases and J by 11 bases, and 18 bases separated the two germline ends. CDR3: CASSHSLGAEAFF. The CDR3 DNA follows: TGTGCCAGCAGCCACAGCCTTGGGGCCGAGGCTTTCTTT.

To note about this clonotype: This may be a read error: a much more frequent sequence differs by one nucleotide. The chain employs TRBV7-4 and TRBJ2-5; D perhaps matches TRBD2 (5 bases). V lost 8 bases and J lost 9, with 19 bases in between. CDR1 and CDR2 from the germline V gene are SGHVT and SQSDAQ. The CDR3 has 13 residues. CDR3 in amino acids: CASEETNYESQYF. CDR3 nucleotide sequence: TGTGCCAGCGAAGAGACTAACTACGAGTCCCAGTACTTC.

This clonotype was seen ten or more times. CDR3 in amino acids: CASREQGLQETQYF. The CDR3 DNA sequence: TGTGCCAGCAGAGAACAGGGGCTTCAAGAGACCCAGTACTTC. The chain combines TRBV12-3 or TRBV12-4 with TRBJ2-5, with 7 bases lining up with TRBD1. The CDR3 spans 14 residues. The trim removed 6 bases at V and 2 bases at J, leaving 6 bases unmatched.

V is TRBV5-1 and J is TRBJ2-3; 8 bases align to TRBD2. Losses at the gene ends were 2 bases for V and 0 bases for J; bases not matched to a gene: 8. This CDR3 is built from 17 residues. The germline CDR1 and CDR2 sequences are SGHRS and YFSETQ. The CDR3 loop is CASSFAGGVRSTDTQYF. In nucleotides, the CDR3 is TGCGCCAGCAGCTTCGCGGGGGGAGTCCGCAGCACAGATACGCAGTATTTT.

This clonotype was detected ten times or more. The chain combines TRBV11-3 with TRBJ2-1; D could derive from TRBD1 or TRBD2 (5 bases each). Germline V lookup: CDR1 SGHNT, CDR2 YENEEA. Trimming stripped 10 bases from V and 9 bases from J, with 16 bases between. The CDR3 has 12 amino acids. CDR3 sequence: CATASGGSEQFF. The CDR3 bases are TGTGCCACAGCCTCTGGGGGAAGTGAGCAGTTCTTC.

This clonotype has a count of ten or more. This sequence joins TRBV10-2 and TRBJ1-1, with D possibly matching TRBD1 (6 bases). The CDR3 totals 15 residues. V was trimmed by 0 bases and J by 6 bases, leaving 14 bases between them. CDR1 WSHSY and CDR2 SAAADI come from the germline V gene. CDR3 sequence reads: CASSESARGSAEAFF. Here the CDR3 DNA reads TGCGCCAGCAGTGAGTCAGCTAGGGGGTCGGCTGAAGCTTTCTTT.

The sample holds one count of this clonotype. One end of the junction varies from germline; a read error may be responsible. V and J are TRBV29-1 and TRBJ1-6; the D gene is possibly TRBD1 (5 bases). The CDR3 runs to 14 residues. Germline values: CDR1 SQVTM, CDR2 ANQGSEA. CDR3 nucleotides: TGCAGCAGTGGCAGGGTAGACGATAATTCACTCCTCCACTTT. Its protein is CSSGRVDDNSLLHF. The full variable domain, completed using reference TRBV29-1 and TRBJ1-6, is SAVISQKPSRDICQRGTSLTIQCQVDSQVTMMFWYRQQPGQSLTLIATANQGSEATYESGFVIDKFPISRPNLTFSTLTVSNMSPEDSSIYLCSSGRVDDNSLLHFGNGTRLTVT.

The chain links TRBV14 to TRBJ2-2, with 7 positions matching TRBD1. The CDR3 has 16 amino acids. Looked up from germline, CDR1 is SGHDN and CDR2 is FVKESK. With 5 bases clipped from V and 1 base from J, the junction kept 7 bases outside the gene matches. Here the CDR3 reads CASSYWDSQNTGELFF. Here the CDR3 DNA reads TGTGCCAGCAGCTACTGGGACAGCCAGAACACCGGGGAGCTGTTTTTT.

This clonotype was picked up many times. The CDR3 here is CAISQRQGAQTDTQYF. The CDR3 DNA is TGTGCCATCAGCCAGAGACAGGGGGCGCAGACAGATACGCAGTATTTT. The V gene is TRBV10-3, the J gene TRBJ2-3, with 10 bases matching TRBD1. This CDR3 comprises 16 residues. Trimming removed 6 bases from V and 3 bases from J; junction bases left unmatched: 9. Germline V CDR1 and CDR2: ENHRY, SYGVKD.

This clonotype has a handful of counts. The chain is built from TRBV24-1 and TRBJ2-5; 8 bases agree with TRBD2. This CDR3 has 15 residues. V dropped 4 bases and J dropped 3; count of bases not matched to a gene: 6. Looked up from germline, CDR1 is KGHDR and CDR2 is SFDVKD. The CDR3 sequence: CATSDPSLAEETQYF. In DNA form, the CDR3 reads TGTGCCACCAGTGACCCCTCACTAGCGGAAGAGACCCAGTACTTC.

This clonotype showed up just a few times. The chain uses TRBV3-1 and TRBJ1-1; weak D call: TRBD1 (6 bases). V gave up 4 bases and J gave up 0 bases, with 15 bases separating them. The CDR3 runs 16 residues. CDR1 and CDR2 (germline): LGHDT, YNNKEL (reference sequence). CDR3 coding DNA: TGTGCCAGCAGCCGGATGGAAGACAGGCTGAACACTGAAGCTTTCTTT. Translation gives CASSRMEDRLNTEAFF.

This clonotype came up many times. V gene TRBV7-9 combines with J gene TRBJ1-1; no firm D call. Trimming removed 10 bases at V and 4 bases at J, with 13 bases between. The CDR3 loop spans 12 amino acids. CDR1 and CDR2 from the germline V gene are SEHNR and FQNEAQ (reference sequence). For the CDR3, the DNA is TGTGCCACAAGCCCCGGTACCACTGAAGCTTTCTTT. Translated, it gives CATSPGTTEAFF.

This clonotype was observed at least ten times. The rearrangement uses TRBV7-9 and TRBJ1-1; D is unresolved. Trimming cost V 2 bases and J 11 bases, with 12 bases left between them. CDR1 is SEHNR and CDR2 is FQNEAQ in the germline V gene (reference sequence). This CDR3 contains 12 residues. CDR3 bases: TGTGCCAGCAGCTTAAAACGCAACGACGCTTTCTTT. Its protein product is CASSLKRNDAFF.

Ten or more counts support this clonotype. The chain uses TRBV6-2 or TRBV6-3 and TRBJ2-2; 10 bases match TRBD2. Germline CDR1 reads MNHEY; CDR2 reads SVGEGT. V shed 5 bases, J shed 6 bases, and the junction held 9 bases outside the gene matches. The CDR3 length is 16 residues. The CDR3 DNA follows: TGTGCCAGCAGTAAACCGGGACTAGCGAGCCCCGGGGAGCTGTTTTTT. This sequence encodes CASSKPGLASPGELFF.

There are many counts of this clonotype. CDR3 DNA sequence: TGTGCCAGCAGCTTAGCACCCCGACAGGGCGACAAAAACATTCAGTACTTC. Its protein product is CASSLAPRQGDKNIQYF. This chain joins TRBV11-1 and TRBJ2-4, with 7 bases lining up with TRBD1. The CDR3 spans 17 residues. Looked up from germline, CDR1 is SGHAT and CDR2 is FQDESV (reference sequence). The junction had 8 bases not matched to a gene; V was cut back by 0 bases and J by 3 bases.

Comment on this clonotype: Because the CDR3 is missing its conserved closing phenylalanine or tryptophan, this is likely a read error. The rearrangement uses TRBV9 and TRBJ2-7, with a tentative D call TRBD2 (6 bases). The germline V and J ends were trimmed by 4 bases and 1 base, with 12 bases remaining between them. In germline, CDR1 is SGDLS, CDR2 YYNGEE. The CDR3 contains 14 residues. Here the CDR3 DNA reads TGTGCCAGCAGCCCCAGGGAGGCTTCCTACGAGCAGTACTTA. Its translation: CASSPREASYEQYL.

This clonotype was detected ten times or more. The CDR3 sequence: CASSLVRKERTGELFF. CDR3 in DNA: TGTGCCAGCAGCTTGGTCAGAAAGGAAAGGACCGGGGAGCTGTTTTTT. The chain carries TRBV7-3 and TRBJ2-2; D is undetermined. Trimming removed 3 bases at V and 5 bases at J, with 16 bases between. Germline CDR1 reads SGHTA; CDR2 reads FQGTGA. This CDR3 is 16 amino acids long.

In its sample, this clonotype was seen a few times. The CDR3 nucleotides read TGTGCCAGCAGTTTTGGCAGTTTCATCTACAATGAGCAGTTCTTC. Amino acids: CASSFGSFIYNEQFF. The chain employs TRBV12-3 or TRBV12-4 and TRBJ2-1; no clear D gene. The CDR3 totals 15 residues. Trimming shortened V by 3 bases and J by 3 bases, and 12 bases separated the two germline ends.